The clone carrying this T cell receptor (beta chain) was seen repeatedly, ten times or more. Its matching antigen is unknown. The entry originates in a study of T cells in Graves' hyperthyroidism and ophthalmopathy. Findings of the study overall: Clonotypes that were expanded in thyroid above 0.001 mostly appeared in blood too. Stable hyperthyroidism was told apart from ophthalmopathy by a model built on 13 V-J features.

Out of more than 8 ml of fresh peripheral blood came the PBMCs. Template material for amplifying TCR beta CDR3 regions consisted of RNA transcripts. The HTBI primer set served for first-round RT-PCR of the TCR CDR3. Via MiXCR, TCRdb re-called the multiplex PCR reads, giving one row per CDR3 protein. The sample includes 600,000 or so distinct CDR3 sequences, roughly 15% of them seen just once. The V gene lost 0 bases and the J gene lost 5 bases, with 10 bases spanning the gap. Germline CDR1 is DFQATT and CDR2 is SNEGSKA (reference sequence). The CDR3 loop spans 13 amino acids. Material for sequencing was blood. This receptor was obtained from a woman in her forties or fifties with Graves' ophthalmopathy. This rearrangement joins TRBV20-1 to TRBJ2-5; D is unresolved. DNA for the CDR3: TGCAGTGCTAGAGATGAATTTCGGGAGACCCAGTACTTC. It translates to CSARDEFRETQYF.